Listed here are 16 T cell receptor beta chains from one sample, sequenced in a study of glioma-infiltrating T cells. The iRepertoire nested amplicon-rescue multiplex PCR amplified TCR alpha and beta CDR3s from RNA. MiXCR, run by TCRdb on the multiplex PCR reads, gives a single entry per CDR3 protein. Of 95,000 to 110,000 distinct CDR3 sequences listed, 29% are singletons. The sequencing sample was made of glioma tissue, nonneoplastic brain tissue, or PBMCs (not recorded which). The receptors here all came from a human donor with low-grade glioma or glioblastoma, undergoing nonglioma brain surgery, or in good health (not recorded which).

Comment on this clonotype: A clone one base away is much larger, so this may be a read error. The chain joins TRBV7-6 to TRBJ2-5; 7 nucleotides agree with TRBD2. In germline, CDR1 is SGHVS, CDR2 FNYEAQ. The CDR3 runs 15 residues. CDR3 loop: CVSSLALATQETQYF. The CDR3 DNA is TGTGTCAGCAGCTTGGCACTAGCGACCCAAGAGACCCAGTACTTC.

CDR3 coding DNA: TGTGCCAGCAGAGGATCTATAGCGGGAAAGACCCAGTACTTC. Its protein product is CASRGSIAGKTQYF. This chain connects TRBV13 to TRBJ2-5; 8 bases align to TRBD2. V was pared by 6 bases and J by 6 bases, with 9 bases of the junction left unmatched. Looked up from germline, CDR1 is PRHDT and CDR2 is FYEKMQ (reference sequence). The length of the CDR3 is 14 residues.

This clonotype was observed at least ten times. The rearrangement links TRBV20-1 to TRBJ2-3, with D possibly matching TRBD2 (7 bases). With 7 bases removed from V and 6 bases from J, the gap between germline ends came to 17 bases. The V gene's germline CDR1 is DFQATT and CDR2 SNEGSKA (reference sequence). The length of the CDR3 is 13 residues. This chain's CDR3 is CSVPRGAWDTQYF. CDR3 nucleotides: TGCAGTGTCCCCCGGGGGGCCTGGGATACGCAGTATTTT.

This CDR3 reads CASSVRLAGDQETQYF. The CDR3 DNA sequence: TGTGCCAGTAGTGTACGACTAGCGGGGGATCAAGAGACCCAGTACTTC. The chain uses TRBV19 and TRBJ2-5; 12 bases align to TRBD2. In germline, CDR1 is LNHDA, CDR2 SQIVND (reference sequence). The CDR3 is 16 residues long. Losses at the gene ends were 5 bases for V and 2 bases for J; bases not matched to a gene: 6.

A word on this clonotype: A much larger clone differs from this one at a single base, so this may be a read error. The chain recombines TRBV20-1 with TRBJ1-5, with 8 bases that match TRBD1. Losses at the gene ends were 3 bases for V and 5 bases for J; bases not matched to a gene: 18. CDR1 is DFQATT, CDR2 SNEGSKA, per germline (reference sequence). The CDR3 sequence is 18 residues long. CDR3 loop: CSASLRTGRTIIDQPQHF. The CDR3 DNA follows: TGCAGTGCTAGTCTTCGGACAGGGAGGACCATAATCGATCAGCCCCAGCATTTT.

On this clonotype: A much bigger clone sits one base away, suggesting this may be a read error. CDR3 DNA sequence: TGCAGTGCTAGCGAGATAGGGCAGGGCAGTCAGCCCCAGCATTTT. It translates to CSASEIGQGSQPQHF. The V gene is TRBV20-1, the J gene TRBJ1-5, with TRBD1 as a possible D gene (5 bases). The germline V gene has CDR1 DFQATT and CDR2 SNEGSKA (reference sequence). V lost 3 bases and J 6 bases, leaving 18 bases between the germline ends. The CDR3 length is 15 residues.

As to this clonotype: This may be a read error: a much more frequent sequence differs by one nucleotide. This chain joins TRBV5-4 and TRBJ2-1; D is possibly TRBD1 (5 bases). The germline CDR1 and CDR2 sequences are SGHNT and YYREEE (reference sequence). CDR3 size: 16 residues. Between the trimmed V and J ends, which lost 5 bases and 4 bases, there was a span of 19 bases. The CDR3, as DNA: TGTGCCAGCAGTCCCGGGTCAGGGATCGAATACAATGAGCAGTTCTTC. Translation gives CASSPGSGIEYNEQFF.

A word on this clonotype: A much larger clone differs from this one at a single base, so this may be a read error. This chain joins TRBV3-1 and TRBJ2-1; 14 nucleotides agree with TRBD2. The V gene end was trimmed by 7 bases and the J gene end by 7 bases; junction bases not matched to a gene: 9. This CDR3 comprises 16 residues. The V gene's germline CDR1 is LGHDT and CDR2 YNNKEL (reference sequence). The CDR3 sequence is CASIPGLAGGRNEQFF. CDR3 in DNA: TGTGCCAGCATCCCCGGACTAGCGGGGGGACGGAATGAGCAGTTCTTC.

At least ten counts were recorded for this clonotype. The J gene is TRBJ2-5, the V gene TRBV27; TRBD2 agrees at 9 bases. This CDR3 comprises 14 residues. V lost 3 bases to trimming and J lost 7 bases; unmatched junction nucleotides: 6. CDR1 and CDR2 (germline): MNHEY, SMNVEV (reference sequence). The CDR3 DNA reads TGTGCCAGCAGTTTGGGACTAGCCGGGGGGACCCAGTACTTC. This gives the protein CASSLGLAGGTQYF.

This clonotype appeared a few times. DNA for the CDR3: TGTGCCAGCAGCTTAGCTGGGACCCTCCAAGAGACCCAGTACTTC. Protein sequence: CASSLAGTLQETQYF. This chain links TRBV7-2 with TRBJ2-5; D assignment may be TRBD1 or TRBD2 (5 bases each). V shed 0 bases and J shed 1 base, with 9 bases lying between them. The CDR3 runs to 15 residues. Germline loops: CDR1 SGHTA, CDR2 FQGNSA.

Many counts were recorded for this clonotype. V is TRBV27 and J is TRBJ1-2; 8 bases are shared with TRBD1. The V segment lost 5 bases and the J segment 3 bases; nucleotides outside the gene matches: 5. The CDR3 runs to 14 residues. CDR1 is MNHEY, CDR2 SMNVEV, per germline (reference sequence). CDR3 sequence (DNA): TGTGCCAGCAGTACCCTGACAGGGGACTATGGCTACACCTTC. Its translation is CASSTLTGDYGYTF.

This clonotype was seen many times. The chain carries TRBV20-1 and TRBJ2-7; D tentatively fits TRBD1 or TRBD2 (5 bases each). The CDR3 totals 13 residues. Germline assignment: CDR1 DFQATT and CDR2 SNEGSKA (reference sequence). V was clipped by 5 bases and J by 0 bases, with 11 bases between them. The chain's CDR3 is CSAPGTTSYEQYF. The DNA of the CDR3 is TGCAGTGCTCCCGGGACCACCTCCTACGAGCAGTACTTC.

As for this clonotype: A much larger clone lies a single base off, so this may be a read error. The CDR3 region is CSAGVASGQGSDEQFF. For the CDR3, the DNA is TGCAGTGCTGGTGTTGCTAGCGGACAAGGTAGCGATGAGCAGTTCTTC. This chain uses TRBV20-1 with TRBJ2-1; 7 bases agree with TRBD2. This CDR3 comprises 16 residues. The V gene's germline CDR1 is DFQATT and CDR2 SNEGSKA (reference sequence). V lost 5 bases to trimming and J lost 8 bases; unmatched junction nucleotides: 18.

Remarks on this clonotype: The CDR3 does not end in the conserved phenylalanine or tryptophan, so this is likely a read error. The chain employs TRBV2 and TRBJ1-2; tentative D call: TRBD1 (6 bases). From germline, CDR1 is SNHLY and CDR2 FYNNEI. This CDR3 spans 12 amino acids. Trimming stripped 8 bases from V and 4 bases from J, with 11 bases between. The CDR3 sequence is CASLDSGYGYTS. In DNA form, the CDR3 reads TGTGCCAGCCTGGACAGTGGCTATGGCTACACCTCC.

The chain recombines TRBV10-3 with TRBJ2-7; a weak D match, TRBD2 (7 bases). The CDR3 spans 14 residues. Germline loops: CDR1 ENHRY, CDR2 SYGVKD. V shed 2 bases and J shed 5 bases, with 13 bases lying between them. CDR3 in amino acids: CAISEGGAVDEQYF. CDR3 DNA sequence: TGTGCCATCAGTGAGGGGGGGGCGGTTGACGAGCAGTACTTC.

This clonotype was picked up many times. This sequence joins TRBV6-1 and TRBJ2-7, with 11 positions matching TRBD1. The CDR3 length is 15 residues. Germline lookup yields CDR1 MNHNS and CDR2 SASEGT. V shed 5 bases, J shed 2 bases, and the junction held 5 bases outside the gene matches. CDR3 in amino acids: CASSKGQGVTYEQYF. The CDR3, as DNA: TGTGCCAGCAGTAAGGGACAGGGGGTTACCTACGAGCAGTACTTC.